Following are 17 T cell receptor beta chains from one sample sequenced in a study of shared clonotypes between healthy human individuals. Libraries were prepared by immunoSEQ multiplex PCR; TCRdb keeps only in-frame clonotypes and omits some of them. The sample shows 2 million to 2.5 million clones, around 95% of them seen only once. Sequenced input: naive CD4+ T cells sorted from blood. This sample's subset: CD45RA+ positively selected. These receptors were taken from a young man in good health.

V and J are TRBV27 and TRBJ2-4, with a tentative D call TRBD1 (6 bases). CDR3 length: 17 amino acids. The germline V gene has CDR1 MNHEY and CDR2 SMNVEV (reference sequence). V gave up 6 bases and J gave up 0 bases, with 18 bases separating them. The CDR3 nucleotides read TGTGCCAGCAGAGGAGAGGACAGACTTCTAGCCAAAAACATTCAGTACTTC. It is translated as CASRGEDRLLAKNIQYF.

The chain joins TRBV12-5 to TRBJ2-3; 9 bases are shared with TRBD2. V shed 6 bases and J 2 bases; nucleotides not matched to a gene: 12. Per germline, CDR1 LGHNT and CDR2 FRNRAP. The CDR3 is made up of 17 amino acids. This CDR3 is CASGLVRGTSTTDTQYF. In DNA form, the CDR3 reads TGTGCTAGTGGCCTGGTGAGGGGGACTAGCACCACAGATACGCAGTATTTT. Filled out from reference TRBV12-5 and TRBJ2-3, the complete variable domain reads DARVTQTPRHKVTEMGQEVTMRCQPILGHNTVFWYRQTMMQGLELLAYFRNRAPLDDSGMPKDRFSAEMPDATLATLKIQPSEPRDSAVYFCASGLVRGTSTTDTQYFGPGTRLTVL.

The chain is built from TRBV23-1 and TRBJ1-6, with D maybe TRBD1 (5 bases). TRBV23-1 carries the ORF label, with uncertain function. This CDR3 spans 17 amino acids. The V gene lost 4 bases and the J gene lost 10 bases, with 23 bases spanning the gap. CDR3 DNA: TGCGCCAGCAGTCCCTTCGGTTGTGGGGGGACTAGGTCACCCCTCCACTTT. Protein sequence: CASSPFGCGGTRSPLHF.

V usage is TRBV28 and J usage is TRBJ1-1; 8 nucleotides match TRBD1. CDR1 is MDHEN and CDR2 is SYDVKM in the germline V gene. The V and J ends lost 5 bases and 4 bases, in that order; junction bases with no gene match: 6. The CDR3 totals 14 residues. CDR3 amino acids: CASSPQTGGTEAFF. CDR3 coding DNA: TGTGCCAGCAGTCCACAAACAGGGGGCACTGAAGCTTTCTTT. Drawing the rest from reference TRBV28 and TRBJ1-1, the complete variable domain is DVKVTQSSRYLVKRTGEKVFLECVQDMDHENMFWYRQDPGLGLRLIYFSYDVKMKEKGDIPEGYSVSREKKERFSLILESASTNQTSMYLCASSPQTGGTEAFFGQGTRLTVV.

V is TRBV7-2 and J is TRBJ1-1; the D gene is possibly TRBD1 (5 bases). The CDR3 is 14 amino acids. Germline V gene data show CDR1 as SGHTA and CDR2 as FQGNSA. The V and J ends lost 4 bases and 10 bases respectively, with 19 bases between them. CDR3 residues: CASSSFRQPAGAFF. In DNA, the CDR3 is TGTGCCAGCAGCTCCTTTCGACAGCCGGCCGGAGCTTTCTTT.

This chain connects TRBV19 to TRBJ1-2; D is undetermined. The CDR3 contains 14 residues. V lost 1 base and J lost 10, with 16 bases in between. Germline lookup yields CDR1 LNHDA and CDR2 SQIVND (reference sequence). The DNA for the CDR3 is TGTGCCAGTAGTATAGTAGCCGGGGTGGGCGACTACACCTTC. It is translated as CASSIVAGVGDYTF.

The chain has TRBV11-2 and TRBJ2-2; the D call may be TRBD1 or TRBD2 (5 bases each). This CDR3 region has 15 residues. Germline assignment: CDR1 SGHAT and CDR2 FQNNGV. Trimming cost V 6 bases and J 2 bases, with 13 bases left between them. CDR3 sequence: CASRWGSLNTGELFF. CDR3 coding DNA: TGTGCCAGCAGGTGGGGGTCACTTAACACCGGGGAGCTGTTTTTT.

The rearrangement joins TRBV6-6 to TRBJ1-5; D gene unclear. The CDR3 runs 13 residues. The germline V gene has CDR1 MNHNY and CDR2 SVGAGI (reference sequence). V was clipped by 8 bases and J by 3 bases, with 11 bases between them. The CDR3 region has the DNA TGTGCCAGCGCCAGTCAGGCCAATCAGCCCCAGCATTTT. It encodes CASASQANQPQHF.

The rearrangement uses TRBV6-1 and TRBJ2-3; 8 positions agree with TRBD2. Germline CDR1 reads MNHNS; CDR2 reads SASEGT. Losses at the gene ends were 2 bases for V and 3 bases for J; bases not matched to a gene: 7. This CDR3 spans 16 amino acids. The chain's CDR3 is CASSEWEASGTDTQYF. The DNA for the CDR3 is TGTGCCAGCAGTGAATGGGAGGCTAGCGGGACAGATACGCAGTATTTT.

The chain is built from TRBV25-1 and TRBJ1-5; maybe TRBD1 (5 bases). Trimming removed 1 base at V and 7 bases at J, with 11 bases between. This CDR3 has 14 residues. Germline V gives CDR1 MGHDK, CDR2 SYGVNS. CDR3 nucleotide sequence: TGTGCCAGCAGTGAATCCAGGGTTGGGCAGCCCCAGCATTTT. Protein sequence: CASSESRVGQPQHF.

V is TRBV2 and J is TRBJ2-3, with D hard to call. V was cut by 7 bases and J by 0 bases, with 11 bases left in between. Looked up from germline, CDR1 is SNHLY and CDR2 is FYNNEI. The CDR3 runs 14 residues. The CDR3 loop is CASNPSSSTDTQYF. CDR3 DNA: TGTGCCAGCAATCCCAGCAGCAGCACAGATACGCAGTATTTT.

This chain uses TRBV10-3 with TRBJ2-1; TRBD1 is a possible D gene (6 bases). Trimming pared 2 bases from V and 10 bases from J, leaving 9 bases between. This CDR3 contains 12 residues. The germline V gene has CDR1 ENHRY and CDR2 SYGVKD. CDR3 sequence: CAISEPGTEQFF. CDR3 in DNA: TGTGCCATCAGTGAGCCCGGGACAGAGCAGTTCTTC.

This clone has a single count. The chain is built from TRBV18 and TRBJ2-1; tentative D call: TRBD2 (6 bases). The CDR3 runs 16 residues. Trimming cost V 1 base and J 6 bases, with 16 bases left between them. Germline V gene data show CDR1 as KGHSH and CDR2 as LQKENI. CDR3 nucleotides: TGTGCCAGCTCACCACGTGGGGGACTGGCAGGCAATGAGCAGTTCTTC. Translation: CASSPRGGLAGNEQFF.

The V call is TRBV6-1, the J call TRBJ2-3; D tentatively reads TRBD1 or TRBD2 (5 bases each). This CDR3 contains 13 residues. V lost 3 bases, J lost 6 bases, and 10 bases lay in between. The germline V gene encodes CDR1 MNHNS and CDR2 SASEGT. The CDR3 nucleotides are TGTGCCAGCAGTGAGAGGGGAGTTGATACGCAGTATTTT. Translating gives CASSERGVDTQYF.

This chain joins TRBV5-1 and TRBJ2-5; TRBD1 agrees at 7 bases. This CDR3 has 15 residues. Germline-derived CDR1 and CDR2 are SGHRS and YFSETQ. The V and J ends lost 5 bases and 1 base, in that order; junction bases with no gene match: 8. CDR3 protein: CASRRSQGPQETQYF. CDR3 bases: TGCGCCAGCAGGAGGTCACAGGGGCCCCAAGAGACCCAGTACTTC.

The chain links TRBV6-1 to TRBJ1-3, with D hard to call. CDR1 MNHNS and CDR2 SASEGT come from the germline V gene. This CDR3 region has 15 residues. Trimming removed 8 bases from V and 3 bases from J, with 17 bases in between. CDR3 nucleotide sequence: TGTGCCAGCTTGGCCGGCGTGGCATTTGGAAACACCATATATTTT. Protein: CASLAGVAFGNTIYF.

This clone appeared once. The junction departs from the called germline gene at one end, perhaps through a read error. In nucleotides, the CDR3 is TGCAGCACCGAGGACGGAAACTATGACTACACCTTC. It translates to CSTEDGNYDYTF. V gene TRBV29-1 combines with J gene TRBJ1-2; D is undetermined. The CDR3 spans 12 residues. Germline CDR1 and CDR2: SQVTM and ANQGSEA.